The clone carrying this T cell receptor (beta chain) was picked up a small number of times. This specimen comes from a study of blood T cell repertoires in COVID-19. Overall study context: The United States, Italy and Spain supplied acute and convalescent COVID-19 samples. PBMCs, B-cell-depleted T cells, or T cells were the source of the cDNA or gDNA that made up the material.

The CDR3 length is 17 residues. With 2 bases clipped from V and 3 bases from J, the junction kept 9 bases outside the gene matches. The germline V gene encodes CDR1 SGHDT and CDR2 YYEEEE. Original methodology: Amplification of reference gene primers was used by the study to estimate nucleated cell counts. This table comes from immunoSEQ multiplex PCR, and its TCRdb copy is limited to in-frame clones, with some not included. V and J calls and clone size are copied from that table; D and trimming were computed from the DNA. The sample has 25,000 to 35,000 clones, around nine tenths seen once; the top ten hold approximately 12%.

This sequence joins TRBV5-6 and TRBJ2-2; TRBD2 matches at 8 bases. What was sequenced was peripheral blood. This TCR came from a human donor in a cohort sampled during active COVID-19. The donor label of this sample is uncertain. The CDR3 bases are TGTGCCAGCAGCTTCTTCTCTAGCGGGCGGTACACCGGGGAGCTGTTTTTT. Amino acid sequence: CASSFFSSGRYTGELFF.